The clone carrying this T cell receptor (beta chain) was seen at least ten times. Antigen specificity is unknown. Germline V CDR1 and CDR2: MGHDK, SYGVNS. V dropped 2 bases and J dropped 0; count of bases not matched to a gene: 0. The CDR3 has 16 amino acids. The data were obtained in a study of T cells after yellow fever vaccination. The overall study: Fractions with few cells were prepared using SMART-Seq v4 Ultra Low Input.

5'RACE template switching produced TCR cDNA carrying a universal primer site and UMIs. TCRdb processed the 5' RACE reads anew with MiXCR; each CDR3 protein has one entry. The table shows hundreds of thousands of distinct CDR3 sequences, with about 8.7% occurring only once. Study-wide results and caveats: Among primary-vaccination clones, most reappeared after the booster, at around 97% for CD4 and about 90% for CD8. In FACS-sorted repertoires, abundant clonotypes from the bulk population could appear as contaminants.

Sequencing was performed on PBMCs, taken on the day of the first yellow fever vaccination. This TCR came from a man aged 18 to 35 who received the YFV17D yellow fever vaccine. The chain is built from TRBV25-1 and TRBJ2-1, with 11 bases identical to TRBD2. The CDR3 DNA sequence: TGTGCCAGCAGTGAAACTAGCGGGGGCTCCTACAATGAGCAGTTCTTC. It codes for CASSETSGGSYNEQFF. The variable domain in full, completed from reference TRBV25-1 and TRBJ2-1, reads EADIYQTPRYLVIGTGKKITLECSQTMGHDKMYWYQQDPGMELHLIHYSYGVNSTEKGDLSSESTVSRIRTEHFPLTLESARPSHTSQYLCASSETSGGSYNEQFFGPGTRLTVL.